The source of this TCR beta chain is a study of cytomegalovirus exposure and HLA in healthy donors. Whole-study results and caveats: Evidence from a later analysis indicated that most CMV-associated TCR beta chains looked HLA-restricted. Reports described diagnosis of cytomegalovirus status by the classifier as highly specific and sensitive.

In its sample, this clone was seen a few times. No antigen is known for it. 60 Vbeta and 13 Jbeta primers were used in PCR. Original handling: Unique TCR beta chains totaled some 80 million in a later count, with around 11 million of them shared. TCRdb's table, derived via immunoSEQ multiplex PCR, lists solely in-frame clones and lacks some. V and J calls and clone size are those listed in that table; D and trimming were worked out from the DNA. The sample has around 72,000 clones; approximately 70% are singletons. The material sequenced was PBMCs. This receptor was obtained from a man between 40 and 49 years old in good health and CMV-seropositive.

The CDR3, as DNA: TGTGCCAGTAGTCCGAAGACAGGGGGTGTATATACGCAGTATTTT. This translates into CASSPKTGGVYTQYF. The chain links TRBV19 to TRBJ2-3, with 9 bases matching TRBD1. The CDR3 has 15 amino acids. J gave up 7 bases and V 5 bases, and 10 bases lay outside the gene matches. Germline CDR1 and CDR2: LNHDA and SQIVND (reference sequence).